The present TCR beta chain was sequenced within a study of beta chain features in type 1 diabetes. What was sequenced were expressed TCRB transcripts, since all of the isolated RNA had been reverse transcribed. Profiled with immunoSEQ multiplex PCR; TCRdb holds only in-frame clones, not every one. Of approximately 23,000 clones in the sample, over 60% were seen once. V gave up 3 bases and J gave up 5 bases, with 10 bases separating them. This CDR3 has 13 amino acids. Germline V gene lookup returns CDR1 MNHEY and CDR2 SMNVEV (reference sequence). Sequences were obtained from Tregs from blood. The source of this sequence is a woman in her thirties or forties in good health. The rearrangement uses TRBV27 and TRBJ1-1, with D hard to call. This CDR3 reads CASSFRWLTEAFF. CDR3 nucleotides: TGTGCCAGCAGTTTCAGGTGGTTAACTGAAGCTTTCTTT.